The entry below describes one T cell receptor beta chain. This clonotype appeared many times. Its specific antigen is unknown. The sample holds no much larger clone one base away, and base qualities are not on file. The data were obtained in a study of T cells in Graves' hyperthyroidism and ophthalmopathy (dated by TCRdb to the late 2010s). For context, the study as a whole: Peripheral blood was collected at initial diagnosis, before any treatment. The paper describes TCR Vbeta CDR3 sequencing of fewer than 150 peripheral blood samples, made up of 43 ophthalmopathy patients, approximately 73 hyperthyroidism patients and roughly 17 progressor patients. An independent validation cohort of around 20 hyperthyroidism patients and 17 patients who later progressed to ophthalmopathy tested prospective prediction of ophthalmopathy. Once sampling was done, hyperthyroidism patients were given methimazole at a starting dose of 30 mg daily, whereas ophthalmopathy patients were given high-dose intravenous methylprednisolone. A discovery cohort of fewer than 110 patients, approximately 45 with Graves' ophthalmopathy and about 58 with stable Graves' hyperthyroidism, was used to find distinguishing TCR V-J signatures. The 90 to 100 discovery patients were randomly divided into training and test sets at a 7:3 ratio. The study also compared thyroid tissue and blood T-cell repertoires from about six Graves' hyperthyroidism patients.

The germline V gene (reference sequence) sets CDR1 to DFQATT and CDR2 to SNEGSKA. There are 15 amino acids in the CDR3, from cysteine to phenylalanine inclusive. Of the read, only the CDR3 DNA is kept; its 45 bases are in frame from base 1. V has 6 bases trimmed and J has 0 bases trimmed; junction bases matching no gene number 8. Ophthalmopathy patients had moderately to severely active disease, Clinical Activity Score of at least 3, NOSPECS grade of at least 4, and duration under 3 months. Exclusion was applied to patients with uncontrolled infections, other autoimmune diseases, pregnancy or lactation. Diagnoses were based on clinical symptoms, serum thyroxine and TRAb, thyroid ultrasound and orbital computed tomography. PBMCs were separated from 10 ml of fresh peripheral blood using Ficoll-Paque density gradient centrifugation. Trizol reagent was used to extract total RNA, and RNA quality was then checked on an Agilent 2100 Bioanalyzer.

The TCR beta CDR3 regions were amplified from RNA transcripts. The first round of RT-PCR for the TCR CDR3 was performed with the HTBI primer set and the Qiagen OneStep RT-PCR kit. Libraries were constructed in a second round of multiplex PCR, after which size selection and purification were performed. The libraries were sequenced on an Illumina HiSeq2000 using paired-end 100 bp reads. In the authors' own workflow: SOAPnuke was used to process the raw data, throwing out any read that contained adapters or uncalled bases, had a mean Phred below 15, or lacked an exact constant-primer or identifier match. High-quality paired reads were merged with COPE v1.2.5, and unique nucleotide sequences were defined as clonotypes. Clonotypes were aligned to IMGT TRBV, TRBD and TRBJ reference segments using MiTCR v1.1. Only V-J combinations with frequency above 0.0001, covering 99% to 99.2% of repertoires, were analysed. A TCS score was defined as the ratio between F50 (clonal expansion) and ExV (chaos), using BLOSUM62-based TCRdist between CDR3 peptides within each V-J. Welch's t-statistics and random forest reduced several hundred V-J features to 13, which were used in a naive Bayes classifier (R e1071). TCRdb ran its own pipeline on the public reads, namely fastp trimming at Q25 and MiXCR clone calling, and kept in-frame beta chains. Rows are unified per CDR3 protein, each entry keeping the most common DNA and genes. The V and J calls and clone size come from TCRdb's table, not from the authors' own analysis. The sample table records about 270,000 distinct CDR3 sequences; approximately 24% of these occur just once. The top ten hold roughly 35% of the sample.

The paper as a whole reports these results and caveats: In validation, progression to ophthalmopathy was predicted by the model with 70% to 71% sensitivity and around 76% specificity, a median of roughly 6.4 months before onset. Sample size was not statistically predetermined, and blinding of investigators to group allocation was not performed. Blood samples also contained most of the expanded thyroid clonotypes (frequency above 0.001), which suggests that blood repertoires may reflect thyroid immune responses. In cross-validation, a model built on a 13 V-J signature told ophthalmopathy apart from stable hyperthyroidism with 87.88% sensitivity and approximately 81% specificity, and in testing the same model reached 80%/75%.

This TCR was sampled from a middle-aged woman with Graves' ophthalmopathy. Sequenced sample: blood. The receptor chain draws on TRBV20-1 and TRBJ2-4; 7 junctional bases match TRBD1. The CDR3 protein: CSAQGQRLAKNIQYF. The nucleotide sequence is TGCAGTGCCCAGGGACAGAGGCTAGCCAAAAACATTCAGTACTTC.